These 4 T cell receptor beta chains were all obtained from the same sample, sequenced in a study of blood T cell repertoires in COVID-19. TCRdb's copy holds only in-frame clones and misses some; the assay was immunoSEQ multiplex PCR. The sample records approximately 26,000 clones, 87% being singletons. Specimen: peripheral blood. All receptors come from a human donor in a cohort sampled during active COVID-19. The donor label of this sample is uncertain.

The rearrangement uses TRBV7-2 and TRBJ2-5; 8 bases match TRBD2. Germline lookup yields CDR1 SGHTA and CDR2 FQGNSA. Trimming cost V 4 bases and J 5 bases; bases outside gene matches: 12. The length of the CDR3 is 16 residues. The CDR3 DNA reads as TGTGCCAGCAGCTCCTATGGGACTAGTCTAGGGGAGACCCAGTACTTC. It specifies CASSSYGTSLGETQYF.

The CDR3 loop is CASSYSPAQQETQYF. CDR3 coding DNA: TGTGCCAGCAGTTACTCGCCGGCACAGCAAGAGACCCAGTACTTC. The chain carries TRBV6-5 and TRBJ2-5; unclear D gene. The length of the CDR3 is 15 residues. V lost 0 bases to trimming and J lost 2 bases, with 10 bases between them. Germline values: CDR1 MNHEY, CDR2 SVGAGI.

The sample holds one count of this clone. This chain links TRBV19 with TRBJ1-1; D is unclear. Germline V CDR1 and CDR2: LNHDA, SQIVND (reference sequence). Trimming cost V 5 bases and J 0 bases, with 7 bases left between them. The CDR3 sequence is 13 residues long. CDR3 coding DNA: TGTGCCAGTAGTGGAGGGTTGAACACTGAAGCTTTCTTT. Protein: CASSGGLNTEAFF.

This chain links TRBV4-2 with TRBJ1-1; D gene ambiguous. The germline V gene has CDR1 LGHNA and CDR2 YNFKEQ. CDR3 length: 13 residues. Deletions cut 4 bases from V and 4 bases from J, with 10 bases between. The CDR3 protein is CASSLTGGTEAFF. CDR3 nucleotide sequence: TGTGCCAGCAGCCTTACCGGAGGCACTGAAGCTTTCTTT.